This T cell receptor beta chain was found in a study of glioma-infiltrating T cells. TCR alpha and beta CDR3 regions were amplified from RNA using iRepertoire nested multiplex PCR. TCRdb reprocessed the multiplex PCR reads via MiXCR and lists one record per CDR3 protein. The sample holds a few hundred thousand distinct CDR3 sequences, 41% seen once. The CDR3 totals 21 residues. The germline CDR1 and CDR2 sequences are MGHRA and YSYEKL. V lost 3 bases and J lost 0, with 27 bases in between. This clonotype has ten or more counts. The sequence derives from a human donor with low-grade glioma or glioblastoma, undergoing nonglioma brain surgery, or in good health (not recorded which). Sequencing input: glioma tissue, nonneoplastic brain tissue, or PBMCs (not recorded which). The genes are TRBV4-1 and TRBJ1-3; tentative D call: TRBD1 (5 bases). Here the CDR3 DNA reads TGCGCCAGCAGCCAGTATTCGGGACCAGGGAGCCTCTATATCTCTGGAAACACCATATATTTT. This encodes CASSQYSGPGSLYISGNTIYF.